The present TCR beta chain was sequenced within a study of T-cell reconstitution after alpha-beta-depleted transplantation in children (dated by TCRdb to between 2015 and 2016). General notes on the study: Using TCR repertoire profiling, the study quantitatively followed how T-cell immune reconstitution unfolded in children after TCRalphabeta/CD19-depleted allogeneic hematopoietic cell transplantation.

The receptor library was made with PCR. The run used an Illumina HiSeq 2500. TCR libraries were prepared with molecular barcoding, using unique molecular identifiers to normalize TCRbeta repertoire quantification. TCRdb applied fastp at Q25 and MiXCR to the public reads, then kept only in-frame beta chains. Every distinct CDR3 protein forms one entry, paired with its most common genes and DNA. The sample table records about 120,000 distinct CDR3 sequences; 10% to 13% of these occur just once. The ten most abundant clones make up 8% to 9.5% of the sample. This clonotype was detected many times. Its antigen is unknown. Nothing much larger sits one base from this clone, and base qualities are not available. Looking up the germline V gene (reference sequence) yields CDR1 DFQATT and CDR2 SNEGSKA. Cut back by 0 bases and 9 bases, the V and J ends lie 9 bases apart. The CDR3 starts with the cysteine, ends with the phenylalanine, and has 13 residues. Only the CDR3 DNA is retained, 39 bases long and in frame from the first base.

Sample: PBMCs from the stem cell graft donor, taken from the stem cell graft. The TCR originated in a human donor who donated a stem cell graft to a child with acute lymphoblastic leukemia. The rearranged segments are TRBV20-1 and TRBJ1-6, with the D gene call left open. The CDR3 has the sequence CSAREEAPSPLHF. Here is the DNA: TGCAGTGCTAGAGAGGAAGCCCCTTCACCCCTCCACTTT.